This T cell receptor beta chain is from a study of cytomegalovirus exposure and HLA in healthy donors. Study conclusions and caveats: One variant, a missense change in DCLRE1C, was linked in a later analysis to TCR beta V- and J-gene trimming. Later analysis suggested most CMV-associated TCR beta chains were HLA-restricted. TCR beta chains numbering 164 were designated cytomegalovirus-associated.

The CDR3 has 17 amino acids. Germline CDR1 is SGHAT and CDR2 is FQNNGV. The V and J ends lost 1 base and 2 bases, in that order; junction bases with no gene match: 8. 60 Vbeta and 13 Jbeta primers were used in PCR. The data were produced by immunoSEQ multiplex PCR, yet TCRdb's version contains in-frame clones alone and is incomplete. The sample gives roughly 90,000 clones, roughly 83% of which show up once; 2.1% is in the top ten. A note on this clone: Its antigen is undetermined.

Sample: PBMCs. The sequence derives from a man between 18 and 29 years old in good health and CMV-seronegative. The chain uses TRBV11-2 and TRBJ1-3; 7 bases map to TRBD1. DNA of the CDR3: TGTGCCAGCAGCTTAGTCCTGACAGGGATACCTGGAAACACCATATATTTT. This codes for CASSLVLTGIPGNTIYF.